A selection of T cell receptor beta chains follows, all from one sample in a study of tumor-infiltrating lymphocytes in primary liver carcinoma. TCRdb re-called the multiplex PCR reads through MiXCR, storing one row per CDR3 protein. This table holds roughly 91,000 distinct CDR3 sequences, almost 70% found once. Sequences were obtained from liver tumor tissue from sampling region 5. All receptors derive from a woman aged 55-69 years with primary liver carcinoma and hepatitis B virus infection. The CDR3 runs from the conserved cysteine through the conserved F or W. The D gene is left open where the match is weak. A row's size may be missing; if present it is once, few, many or a size class.

TRBV10-3	NA	TRBJ2-7	NA	CATWKEQGGEQYF	TGTGCCACCTGGAAGGAACAGGGAGGGGAGCAGTACTTC
TRBV28	NA	TRBJ2-7	NA	CASSPHDMVVYEQYF	TGTGCCAGCAGTCCCCACGACATGGTGGTCTACGAGCAGTACTTC
TRBV7-6	TRBD2	TRBJ2-1	NA	CASSPIAGTYNEQFF	TGCGCCAGCAGCCCGATAGCGGGGACCTACAATGAGCAGTTCTTC
TRBV28	TRBD2	TRBJ2-3	many	CASSSSRGGDTQYF	TGTGCCAGCAGTTCCTCCCGGGGGGGAGATACGCAGTATTTT
TRBV6-5	NA	TRBJ1-5	NA	CASSSDRFVGRPQHF	TGTGCCAGCAGTTCGGATAGGTTTGTGGGTCGGCCCCAGCATTTT
TRBV28	NA	TRBJ1-3	few	CASSLARAGNTIYF	TGTGCCAGCAGTTTGGCCAGGGCTGGAAACACCATATATTTT
TRBV10-2	TRBD2	TRBJ2-3	many	CASSGLASTDTQYF	TGCGCCAGCAGTGGACTAGCGAGCACAGATACGCAGTATTTT
TRBV24-1	NA	TRBJ2-5	NA	CATSDRQAYQETRYF	TGTGCCACCAGTGATCGGCAGGCGTACCAAGAGACCCGGTACTTC
TRBV11-2	TRBD2	TRBJ2-1	NA	CDRSRRLAGGPGDEQFF	TGTGACAGGAGCAGGAGACTAGCGGGAGGGCCGGGGGATGAGCAGTTTTTC
TRBV7-3	NA	TRBJ1-1	many	CASSLSSNTEAFF	TGTGCCAGCAGCTTATCCTCGAACACTGAAGCTTTCTTT
TRBV2	NA	TRBJ1-4	NA	CASLREAFPEKLFF	TGTGCCAGCCTTCGGGAGGCCTTTCCTGAAAAACTGTTTTTT
TRBV18	NA	TRBJ2-7	NA	CASSPTSFLYEQYF	TGTGCCAGCTCCCCTACCTCATTTCTTTACGAGCAGTACTTC
TRBV29-1	TRBD2	TRBJ2-1	NA	CSIEVRTSGIIEQFF	TGCAGCATTGAAGTCCGGACTAGCGGGATTATTGAGCAGTTCTTC
TRBV20-1	NA	TRBJ1-4	NA	CSVLVSGDEKLFF	TGCAGTGTCCTGGTATCGGGGGACGAAAAACTGTTTTTT
TRBV11-2	NA	TRBJ2-7	NA	CASSLGLYYEHYF	TGTGCCAGCAGCTTGGGACTTTACTACGAACACTACTTC
TRBV14	NA	TRBJ2-1	many	CASSQAGASYNEQFF	TGTGCCAGCAGCCAAGCAGGGGCGTCCTACAATGAGCAGTTCTTC
TRBV4-1	TRBD2	TRBJ2-1	NA	CARSQDVGRESDELFF	TGCGCCAGAAGCCAAGATGTAGGGCGGGAGTCCGATGAGCTGTTCTTC
TRBV4-2	NA	TRBJ1-1	once	CASGPLEGRGGTEAYF	TGTGCCAGCGGCCCATTGGAAGGTCGGGGGGGCACTGAAGCTTACTTT
TRBV29-1	NA	TRBJ2-1	NA	CSVTGVNNEQFF	TGCAGCGTCACGGGGGTTAACAATGAGCAGTTCTTC
TRBV4-1	NA	TRBJ2-5	NA	CASSRDRVSSGKETQYF	TGCGCCAGCAGCCGAGATAGGGTGAGCTCCGGTAAAGAGACGCAGTACTTC
TRBV28	NA	TRBJ1-4	once	CASSATEIPNEKLFF	TGTGCCAGCAGTGCAACAGAGATCCCTAACGAAAAACTGTTTTTT
TRBV11-2	TRBD1	TRBJ2-3	NA	CFSSLAGQAIIDTQYF	TGTTTCAGCAGCTTAGCCGGACAGGCGATCATAGATACGCAGTATTTT
TRBV4-2	NA	TRBJ2-3	once	CASNHDGARERADTQYF	TGTGCCAGCAACCACGACGGGGCCCGGGAGAGGGCAGATACGCAGTATTTT
TRBV11-3	TRBD2	TRBJ2-1	NA	CTSNATSGGQYNEQFF	TGTACCAGCAACGCGACTAGCGGAGGCCAATACAATGAGCAGTTTTTC
TRBV11-2	TRBD2	TRBJ2-1	NA	CASSPRLAANEQIF	TGTGCCAGCAGCCCTCGACTAGCGGCAAATGAGCAGATCTTC
TRBV28	NA	TRBJ1-2	NA	CASSLWTWGYGYTF	TGTGCCAGCAGTTTATGGACATGGGGCTATGGTTACACCTTC
TRBV7-8	TRBD1	TRBJ1-5	NA	CASNLTGGHQPQHF	TGTGCCAGCAACCTAACAGGGGGTCATCAGCCCCAGCATTTT
TRBV6-1	TRBD2	TRBJ2-1	many	CASSLVAGGREQFF	TGTGCCAGCAGTTTGGTAGCGGGAGGGCGTGAGCAGTTCTTC
TRBV4-2	NA	TRBJ2-7	NA	CARSHPETSSSYEQYF	TGTGCCAGGAGCCATCCCGAGACATCTAGCTCCTACGAGCAGTACTTC
TRBV12-3/TRBV12-4	NA	TRBJ2-1	NA	CASSLHWDLPSYNEKFF	TGTGCCAGCAGTCTACACTGGGACCTACCGTCCTACAATGAGAAGTTCTTC
TRBV5-5	NA	TRBJ2-7	NA	CATSRIIRRSYEQYF	TGTGCCACCAGCCGGATTATAAGGCGCTCCTACGAGCAGTACTTC